Presented here are 26 T cell receptor beta chains from one specimen sequenced in a study of early T cells in non-severe SARS-CoV-2 infection. TCRdb itself ran the 5' RACE reads through MiXCR, one entry per CDR3 protein. The data show some 64,000 distinct CDR3 sequences, with about 10% seen just once and about 1.5% held by the top ten. The sequenced material came from whole blood. These receptors all come from an adult who was a healthcare worker with PCR-confirmed SARS-CoV-2 infection or an uninfected control (not recorded which).

This chain joins TRBV7-9 and TRBJ2-7; TRBD1 might be the D (5 bases). This CDR3 spans 13 amino acids. Trimming removed 4 bases from V and 1 base from J, with 8 bases in between. Per the germline V gene, CDR1 is SEHNR and CDR2 is FQNEAQ (reference sequence). CDR3 amino acids: CASSWTSSYEQYF. The DNA for the CDR3 is TGTGCCAGCAGCTGGACATCTTCCTACGAGCAGTACTTC.

This clonotype was observed at least ten times. This chain's CDR3 is CSVGAGESYEQYF. The CDR3 DNA reads TGCAGCGTTGGGGCAGGCGAATCCTACGAGCAGTACTTC. This rearrangement joins TRBV29-1 to TRBJ2-7; no firm D call. Between the trimmed V and J ends, which lost 4 bases and 1 base, there was a span of 11 bases. This CDR3 has 13 amino acids. Germline V gene data show CDR1 as SQVTM and CDR2 as ANQGSEA.

This clonotype was seen at least ten times. The chain employs TRBV6-2 or TRBV6-3 and TRBJ2-2, with D maybe TRBD2 (5 bases). The V gene's germline CDR1 is MNHEY and CDR2 SVGEGT. V lost 3 bases, J lost 6 bases, and 8 bases lay in between. The CDR3 is 13 amino acids. The CDR3 DNA reads as TGTGCCAGCAGTTATGTGAGGGCCGGGGAGCTGTTTTTT. Its protein product is CASSYVRAGELFF.

This clonotype came up a few times. The chain is built from TRBV28 and TRBJ2-4; the match to TRBD1 covers 7 bases. The J segment lost 0 bases and the V segment lost 1 base, leaving 9 bases of the junction unmatched. Germline V gene data show CDR1 as MDHEN and CDR2 as SYDVKM. CDR3 size: 18 residues. This CDR3 is CASSLFGTANLAKNIQYF. DNA for the CDR3: TGTGCCAGCAGTTTATTCGGGACAGCCAACCTAGCCAAAAACATTCAGTACTTC.

This clonotype turned up a few times. The chain combines TRBV20-1 with TRBJ2-3; maybe TRBD1 (6 bases). CDR1 is DFQATT and CDR2 is SNEGSKA in the germline V gene (reference sequence). CDR3 length: 12 residues. The ends were cut back, 8 bases at V and 5 bases at J, with 14 bases in the middle. CDR3 nucleotides: TGCAGTCTATCACTAGGGGGAGATACGCAGTATTTT. This sequence encodes CSLSLGGDTQYF.

This clonotype was observed many times. The V and J genes are TRBV9 and TRBJ2-7; 9 bases line up with TRBD1. Germline CDR1 reads SGDLS; CDR2 reads YYNGEE. CDR3 length: 15 amino acids. J gave up 3 bases and V 4 bases, and 8 bases lay outside the gene matches. CDR3 loop: CASSRSGQGDYEQYF. The CDR3 DNA is TGTGCCAGCAGCCGATCGGGACAGGGCGACTACGAGCAGTACTTC.

By its share, this clonotype is medium-sized (0.01 to 0.1%). The chain uses TRBV7-2 and TRBJ2-1; either TRBD1 or TRBD2 may fit D (5 bases each). Trimming took off 5 bases at V and 12 bases at J, with 23 bases between the two ends. This CDR3 region has 15 residues. Germline-derived CDR1 and CDR2 are SGHTA and FQGNSA. As DNA, the CDR3 is TGTGCCAGCAGCAAACATTCGGGACCTCCGGCGGCGCAGTTCTTC. Protein sequence: CASSKHSGPPAAQFF.

The chain employs TRBV12-3 or TRBV12-4 and TRBJ1-5; D possibly corresponds to TRBD1 (6 bases). V gave up 6 bases and J gave up 2 bases, with 14 bases separating them. The CDR3 contains 15 residues. Written as DNA, the CDR3 is TGTGCCAGCAGCGAAGGGGGTTTACGCAATCAGCCCCAGCATTTT. Its protein product is CASSEGGLRNQPQHF.

The chain carries TRBV7-2 and TRBJ2-1; a possible D gene is TRBD2 (6 bases). This CDR3 comprises 17 residues. Germline V gives CDR1 SGHTA, CDR2 FQGNSA. V dropped 5 bases and J dropped 2 bases, with 19 bases sitting between them. CDR3 in amino acids: CASSGEVLATAYNEQFF. DNA of the CDR3: TGTGCCAGCAGCGGAGAAGTCCTAGCGACTGCCTACAATGAGCAGTTCTTC.

The genes are TRBV7-6 and TRBJ2-1, with D possibly being TRBD2 (6 bases). Germline-derived CDR1 and CDR2 are SGHVS and FNYEAQ. Deletions cut 4 bases from V and 12 bases from J, with 13 bases between. The CDR3 has 12 amino acids. The CDR3 protein is CASSSRTSRQFF. The CDR3 DNA sequence: TGTGCCAGCAGCTCAAGAACTAGCAGGCAGTTCTTC.

Worth noting for this clonotype: A much larger clone lies a single base off, so this may be a read error. The J gene is TRBJ2-3, the V gene TRBV20-1; 10 nucleotides align to TRBD2. The CDR3 runs to 15 residues. CDR1 is DFQATT, CDR2 SNEGSKA, per germline (reference sequence). V lost 2 bases, J lost 4 bases, and 6 bases stayed unmatched. As DNA, the CDR3 is TGCAGTGCTAGACAAGCGGGGGGGCTGTCAGATACGCAGTATTTT. It encodes CSARQAGGLSDTQYF.

This clonotype was found many times. V and J are TRBV13 and TRBJ1-2, with D unclear. The V gene lost 1 base and the J gene lost 2 bases, with 11 bases spanning the gap. From germline, CDR1 is PRHDT and CDR2 FYEKMQ (reference sequence). The CDR3 runs 15 residues. The CDR3: CASSLALTLNYGYTF. The DNA of the CDR3 is TGTGCCAGCAGCTTAGCCCTGACTTTAAACTATGGCTACACCTTC.

This clonotype was picked up many times. The chain links TRBV6-5 to TRBJ1-6; TRBD1 aligns across 7 bases. The CDR3 spans 15 residues. CDR1 is MNHEY and CDR2 is SVGAGI in the germline V gene. The V segment lost 6 bases and the J segment 6 bases; nucleotides outside the gene matches: 8. CDR3 sequence reads: CASSRPGQLNSPLHF. CDR3 bases: TGTGCCAGCAGCCGACCGGGACAGCTTAATTCACCCCTCCACTTT.

This clonotype appeared many times. V usage is TRBV12-3 or TRBV12-4 and J usage is TRBJ1-1; TRBD1 might be the D (6 bases). This CDR3 contains 13 residues. The V end was cut by 5 bases, the J end by 5 bases, with 12 bases between. The CDR3 loop is CASSLTGLTEAFF. The CDR3 DNA reads TGTGCCAGCAGTCTCACAGGGTTGACTGAAGCTTTCTTT.

The V gene is TRBV12-3 or TRBV12-4, the J gene TRBJ1-2; D not certain. V was trimmed by 5 bases and J by 2 bases, leaving 15 bases between them. This CDR3 is 15 amino acids long. CDR3 loop: CASSPYGNRNYGYTF. The CDR3 bases are TGTGCCAGCAGTCCCTACGGGAACAGAAACTATGGCTACACCTTC.

The chain is built from TRBV20-1 and TRBJ2-3; 7 positions match TRBD1. V shed 5 bases and J 2 bases; nucleotides not matched to a gene: 13. The CDR3 extends over 16 amino acids. The germline CDR1 and CDR2 sequences are DFQATT and SNEGSKA (reference sequence). As DNA, the CDR3 is TGCAGTGCTTTCCGGACAGGTTCCACTACCACAGATACGCAGTATTTT. It encodes CSAFRTGSTTTDTQYF.

This clonotype was detected many times. The gene calls are TRBV19 and TRBJ1-5, with no clear D. CDR3 length equals 16 residues. Trimming pared 2 bases from V and 4 bases from J, leaving 15 bases between. Germline V gene lookup returns CDR1 LNHDA and CDR2 SQIVND (reference sequence). This CDR3 is CASSIKGPDPNQPQHF. CDR3 nucleotide sequence: TGTGCCAGTAGTATAAAGGGCCCGGACCCAAATCAGCCCCAGCATTTT.

This clonotype was seen repeatedly, ten times or more. J is TRBJ1-1 and V is TRBV27, with D hard to call. This CDR3 has 14 amino acids. The V gene's germline CDR1 is MNHEY and CDR2 SMNVEV (reference sequence). V was cut by 6 bases and J by 5 bases, with 16 bases left in between. This CDR3 is CASSPVAGLTEAFF. The CDR3 nucleotides are TGTGCCAGCAGCCCAGTAGCGGGGTTGACTGAAGCTTTCTTT.

The genes are TRBV14 and TRBJ2-3; D may correspond to TRBD1 or TRBD2 (5 bases each). Germline lookup yields CDR1 SGHDN and CDR2 FVKESK. The CDR3 has 16 amino acids. V lost 0 bases, J lost 0 bases, and 10 bases lay in between. CDR3 residues: CASSQDWGISTDTQYF. The CDR3 nucleotides read TGTGCCAGCAGCCAAGATTGGGGGATTAGCACAGATACGCAGTATTTT.

The V call is TRBV28, the J call TRBJ1-1, with D uncertain. The CDR3 covers 14 residues. Trimming shortened V by 8 bases and J by 1 base, and 14 bases separated the two germline ends. Germline CDR1 and CDR2: MDHEN and SYDVKM. The chain's CDR3 is CASFPVGSNTEAFF. For the CDR3, the DNA is TGTGCCAGCTTTCCAGTGGGGTCGAACACTGAAGCTTTCTTT. Drawing the rest from reference TRBV28 and TRBJ1-1, the complete variable domain is DVKVTQSSRYLVKRTGEKVFLECVQDMDHENMFWYRQDPGLGLRLIYFSYDVKMKEKGDIPEGYSVSREKKERFSLILESASTNQTSMYLCASFPVGSNTEAFFGQGTRLTVV.

This clonotype has ten or more counts. This sequence joins TRBV12-5 and TRBJ2-3; 12 bases line up with TRBD2. This CDR3 region has 16 residues. V lost 1 base to trimming and J lost 4 bases; unmatched junction nucleotides: 3. The germline gives CDR1 LGHNT, CDR2 FRNRAP. The CDR3 spells CASGLGTSGVADTQYF. The CDR3, as DNA: TGTGCTAGTGGTTTGGGGACTAGCGGGGTTGCAGATACGCAGTATTTT. Using reference TRBV12-5 and TRBJ2-3 for the parts outside the CDR3, the full variable domain is DARVTQTPRHKVTEMGQEVTMRCQPILGHNTVFWYRQTMMQGLELLAYFRNRAPLDDSGMPKDRFSAEMPDATLATLKIQPSEPRDSAVYFCASGLGTSGVADTQYFGPGTRLTVL.

This clonotype was observed at least ten times. This chain links TRBV6-4 with TRBJ2-1; the D call may be TRBD1 or TRBD2 (5 bases each). Germline V CDR1 and CDR2: MRHNA, SNTAGT. This CDR3 has 14 residues. Trimming took 2 bases from V and 0 from J, leaving 5 bases between them. The CDR3 coding sequence is TGTGCCAGCAGTGACGGGGGCTCCTACAATGAGCAGTTCTTC. Its translation: CASSDGGSYNEQFF.

This clonotype was picked up many times. The CDR3, as DNA: TGTGCCAGCAGCTTGGACAGGGGGGAGACCCAGTACTTC. Amino acid sequence: CASSLDRGETQYF. The chain combines TRBV7-3 with TRBJ2-5, with TRBD1 matching over 10 bases. Germline V CDR1 and CDR2: SGHTA, FQGTGA. V shed 3 bases, J shed 5 bases, and the junction held 0 bases outside the gene matches. This CDR3 has 13 residues. Looking up the rest from reference TRBV7-3 and TRBJ2-5 gives the full variable domain: GAGVSQTPSNKVTEKGKYVELRCDPISGHTALYWYRQSLGQGPEFLIYFQGTGAADDSGLPNDRFFAVRPEGSVSTLKIQRTERGDSAVYLCASSLDRGETQYFGPGTRLLVL.

This chain connects TRBV20-1 to TRBJ1-2; 9 nucleotides match TRBD1. Trimming took 1 base from V and 3 from J; bases not matched to a gene: 3. The CDR3 totals 14 residues. Germline V lookup: CDR1 DFQATT, CDR2 SNEGSKA (reference sequence). CDR3 loop: CSARGTGADYGYTF. DNA for the CDR3: TGCAGTGCTAGAGGGACAGGGGCCGACTATGGCTACACCTTC.

This clonotype was counted ten times or more. The V call is TRBV19, the J call TRBJ2-7; tentatively, D is TRBD2 (5 bases). The germline gives CDR1 LNHDA, CDR2 SQIVND (reference sequence). CDR3 length equals 14 residues. V lost 9 bases and J 2 bases, leaving 17 bases between the germline ends. The CDR3 DNA follows: TGTGCCAGCTCCCCCCGCGGGCGCACCTACGAGCAGTACTTC. Translated, it gives CASSPRGRTYEQYF.

This clonotype appeared a few times. The V and J genes are TRBV6-5 and TRBJ1-2, with 9 bases lining up with TRBD1. The V and J ends lost 6 bases and 7 bases, in that order; junction bases with no gene match: 6. This CDR3 is built from 13 residues. CDR1 is MNHEY and CDR2 is SVGAGI in the germline V gene. The CDR3 nucleotides read TGTGCCAGCAGACCGGGACAGGGAACTGGCTACACCTTC. This translates into CASRPGQGTGYTF.